Listed below are T cell receptor beta chains from one sample, sequenced in a study of blood T cell repertoires in COVID-19. Data came from immunoSEQ multiplex PCR; TCRdb stores just in-frame clones and leaves some out. The table lists roughly 280,000 clones, 91% of them singletons. Material: PBMCs or T cells enriched from blood (not recorded which). These receptor sequences come from a middle-aged man who had been exposed to COVID-19. CDR3s include the opening cysteine and the closing phenylalanine or tryptophan. Size tells how often a clone was seen (once, few, many) or the class of an expanded clone, and some rows leave it out.

NA,TRBV5-1,CASQTGQVFTDTQYF
NA,TRBV19,CASTATSGRFNEQFF
NA,TRBV3-1/TRBV3-2,CASSHRDSNSPLHF
NA,TRBV5-1,CASSFQGLTEAFF
NA,TRBV19,CASTDRGFIGNQPQHF
NA,TRBV30,CAWGDTPSYEQYF
NA,TRBV5-4,CASSSYTSGNRDTQYF
NA,TRBV19,CASRDSYSGANVLTF
NA,TRBV7-2,CASSLRGFNSPLHF
NA,TRBV6-5,CASKSGGQPQHF
NA,TRBV28,CASQVITGGYGYTF
NA,TRBV6-2/TRBV6-3,CASSRRLVKIEPQHF
NA,TRBV5-1,CASSPGTSGTDTQYF
NA,TRBV6-5,CASERTAGNTIYF
NA,TRBV7-6,CASSPGTGGDEQYF
NA,TRBV5-1,CASSLAKAGDGGYNEQFF
NA,TRBV5-1,CASSLDGDRLAEAFF
NA,TRBV19,CASSATGGAEKLFF
NA,TRBV6-5,CASSPQGFHQPQHF
NA,TRBV7-9,CASSLSSGSIDTQYF
NA,TRBV28,CASSDPGGRNTIYF
once,TRBV7-8,CASIEGVGFHEQFF
NA,TRBV24-1,CATSAGLGNYGYTF
NA,TRBV27,CASSWTDRGYEQYF
NA,TRBV12-3/TRBV12-4,CASSSLDNEQFF
NA,TRBV11-2,CASSSAREIWGGDNEQFF
NA,TRBV7-6,CASSPRFSTDTQYF
NA,TRBV7-9,CASSLSDPSLNGYTF
NA,TRBV4-3,CASSQDWGLSGNTIYF